A selection of T cell receptor beta chains follows, all from one sample in a study of shared clonotypes between healthy human individuals. Using immunoSEQ multiplex PCR, the repertoire was profiled, and TCRdb retains in-frame clones only, with some absent. The sample carries roughly 1,500,000 clones, about 98.5% recorded once. Material for sequencing was naive CD4+ T cells sorted from blood. Source of these receptors: a man aged 30 to 45 in good health. Both conserved end residues are part of each CDR3. Each record gives: J gene, clone size, D gene, V gene, CDR3 protein, CDR3 DNA. The D gene is left open where the match is weak. Size tells how often a clone was seen (once, few, many) or the class of an expanded clone, and some rows leave it out.

>TRBJ2-3|NA|TRBD2|TRBV5-1
CASSLGTSGRRKQYF
TGCGCCAGCAGCTTGGGGACTAGCGGGAGGCGCAAGCAGTATTTT
>TRBJ2-7|NA|NA|TRBV7-9
CASSLAGISYPYEQYF
TGTGCCAGCAGCTTAGCGGGGATATCCTACCCCTACGAGCAGTACTTC
>TRBJ1-5|NA|NA|TRBV6-5
CASNGGDQPQHF
TGTGCCAGCAATGGAGGGGATCAGCCCCAGCATTTT
>TRBJ1-1|NA|NA|TRBV10-3
CAITGGASNTEAFF
TGTGCCATCACGGGGGGCGCATCGAACACTGAAGCTTTCTTT
>TRBJ2-3|few|TRBD2|TRBV5-4
CASSLAGTSGTDTQYF
TGTGCCAGCAGCTTGGCCGGGACTAGCGGCACAGATACGCAGTATTTT
>TRBJ2-1|NA|TRBD2|TRBV9
CASSVGASGSVHEQFF
TGTGCCAGCAGCGTAGGGGCTAGCGGGAGTGTCCATGAGCAGTTCTTC
>TRBJ1-2|NA|TRBD1|TRBV30
CAWGTGTNYGYTF
TGTGCCTGGGGGACAGGAACTAACTATGGCTACACCTTC
>TRBJ2-1|NA|NA|TRBV7-2
CASSLNAGNNEQFF
TGTGCCAGCAGCTTGAATGCGGGAAACAATGAGCAGTTCTTC
>TRBJ1-2|NA|TRBD1|TRBV18
CASSRGTGGDSYGYTF
TGTGCCAGCTCGCGCGGGACAGGGGGCGATAGCTATGGCTACACCTTC
>TRBJ2-7|NA|NA|TRBV27
CASSLQTGRYYEQYF
TGTGCCAGCAGTTTACAAACGGGACGCTACTACGAGCAGTACTTC
>TRBJ1-2|NA|NA|TRBV4-1
CASSQFRGQTANYGYTF
TGCGCCAGCAGCCAATTTCGAGGACAGACGGCAAACTATGGCTACACCTTC
>TRBJ1-2|NA|NA|TRBV5-1
CASSSPGKSSTF
TGCGCCAGCAGCTCCCCAGGGAAATCCTCCACCTTC
>TRBJ2-1|once|TRBD2|TRBV9
CASSVVSSGYNEQFF
TGTGCCAGCAGCGTAGTATCTAGCGGTTACAATGAGCAGTTCTTC
>TRBJ2-3|NA|NA|TRBV9
CASGGVTDTQYF
TGTGCCAGCGGTGGAGTAACAGATACGCAGTATTTT
>TRBJ2-7|NA|TRBD2|TRBV6-5
CASSRTSGTYEQYF
TGTGCCAGCAGCAGGACTAGCGGGACCTACGAGCAGTACTTC
>TRBJ1-1|NA|NA|TRBV7-9
CATSPADTEAFF
TGTGCCACCTCCCCAGCGGACACTGAAGCTTTCTTT
>TRBJ1-4|NA|NA|TRBV11-2
CASSFPNEKLFF
TGTGCCAGCAGCTTCCCTAATGAAAAACTGTTTTTT
>TRBJ2-1|NA|NA|TRBV7-3
CASSPDGRPHNEQFF
TGTGCCAGCAGCCCAGACGGGAGACCCCACAATGAGCAGTTCTTC
>TRBJ1-1|NA|NA|TRBV9
CASSVGQERTEAFF
TGTGCCAGCAGCGTAGGACAGGAACGTACTGAAGCTTTCTTT
>TRBJ1-2|NA|TRBD1|TRBV5-1
CASSLAEGGYYGYTF
TGCGCCAGCAGCTTGGCAGAAGGGGGCTACTATGGCTACACCTTC
>TRBJ2-7|NA|NA|TRBV11-2
CASSYPGPREQYF
TGTGCCAGCAGCTATCCGGGCCCGCGGGAGCAGTACTTC
>TRBJ2-1|NA|NA|TRBV10-3
CAIRDESYNEQFF
TGTGCCATCAGGGATGAATCCTACAATGAGCAGTTCTTC
>TRBJ2-2|NA|NA|TRBV5-1
CASSLRKFANTGELFF
TGCGCCAGCAGCTTGCGGAAGTTCGCGAACACCGGGGAGCTGTTTTTT
>TRBJ2-2|NA|TRBD2|TRBV7-8
CASSLPGGTGELFF
TGTGCCAGCAGCTTGCCGGGGGGCACCGGGGAGCTGTTTTTT
>TRBJ2-4|NA|NA|TRBV5-1
CASSTATGLAKNIQYF
TGCGCCAGCAGCACAGCCACTGGGTTAGCCAAAAACATTCAGTACTTC
>TRBJ2-1|NA|TRBD2|TRBV5-1
CASSSGLAGPYNEQFF
TGCGCCAGCAGCTCCGGACTAGCGGGACCATACAATGAGCAGTTCTTC
>TRBJ1-1|once|NA|TRBV28
CASSLGTGWNTEAFF
TGTGCCAGCAGTTTGGGGACGGGTTGGAACACTGAAGCTTTCTTT
>TRBJ2-5|NA|TRBD2|TRBV11-2
CASSMTGTTRETQYF
TGTGCCAGCAGCATGACCGGGACTACCAGGGAGACCCAGTACTTC
>TRBJ2-3|NA|TRBD1|TRBV5-4
CASSLGQGTSTDTQYF
TGTGCCAGCAGCCTGGGACAGGGGACTAGCACAGATACGCAGTATTTT
>TRBJ2-2|NA|TRBD2|TRBV11-2
CASSLEASGSELFF
TGTGCCAGCAGCTTAGAAGCTAGCGGCTCGGAGCTGTTTTTT
>TRBJ1-4|NA|NA|TRBV5-5
CASSLARVPSGKLFF
TGTGCCAGCAGCTTGGCCCGGGTGCCGAGTGGAAAACTGTTTTTT
>TRBJ2-7|NA|TRBD1|TRBV29-1
CSVGPLGQYGYEQYF
TGCAGCGTGGGACCCTTGGGACAGTATGGCTACGAGCAGTACTTC
>TRBJ2-1|NA|NA|TRBV5-4
CASSLDRSSYNEQFF
TGTGCCAGCAGCTTGGACAGGTCTTCGTACAATGAGCAGTTCTTC
>TRBJ2-1|NA|TRBD2|TRBV7-2
CASSSRLAGGPYNEQFF
TGTGCCAGCAGCTCCCGGCTAGCGGGAGGGCCCTACAATGAGCAGTTCTTC
>TRBJ1-1|NA|NA|TRBV2
CASSPQGSGEAFF
TGTGCCAGCAGTCCTCAAGGGTCAGGGGAAGCTTTCTTT
>TRBJ2-5|few|NA|TRBV5-4
CASSFRVQETQYF
TGTGCCAGCAGCTTTAGGGTCCAAGAGACCCAGTACTTC
>TRBJ2-5|NA|TRBD2|TRBV7-6
CASSFGPLAGGLETQYF
TGTGCCAGCAGCTTCGGTCCACTAGCGGGAGGTTTAGAGACCCAGTACTTC
>TRBJ2-3|NA|TRBD2|TRBV15
CATSTEWASGSYSTDTQYF
TGTGCCACCAGCACTGAGTGGGCTAGCGGGTCCTATAGCACAGATACGCAGTATTTT
>TRBJ2-2|NA|NA|TRBV7-8
CASSLGQFIIGELFF
TGTGCCAGCAGCTTAGGACAGTTTATCATCGGGGAGCTGTTTTTT
>TRBJ1-5|NA|NA|TRBV7-2
CASSLDSGSDQPQHF
TGTGCCAGCAGCTTAGACTCGGGATCGGATCAGCCCCAGCATTTT
>TRBJ2-7|NA|NA|TRBV5-1
CASSLGVFPEQYF
TGCGCCAGCAGCTTGGGGGTCTTCCCCGAGCAGTACTTC
>TRBJ2-2|NA|NA|TRBV6-5
CASGETGSPTGELFF
TGTGCCAGCGGAGAAACAGGGTCGCCGACCGGGGAGCTGTTTTTT